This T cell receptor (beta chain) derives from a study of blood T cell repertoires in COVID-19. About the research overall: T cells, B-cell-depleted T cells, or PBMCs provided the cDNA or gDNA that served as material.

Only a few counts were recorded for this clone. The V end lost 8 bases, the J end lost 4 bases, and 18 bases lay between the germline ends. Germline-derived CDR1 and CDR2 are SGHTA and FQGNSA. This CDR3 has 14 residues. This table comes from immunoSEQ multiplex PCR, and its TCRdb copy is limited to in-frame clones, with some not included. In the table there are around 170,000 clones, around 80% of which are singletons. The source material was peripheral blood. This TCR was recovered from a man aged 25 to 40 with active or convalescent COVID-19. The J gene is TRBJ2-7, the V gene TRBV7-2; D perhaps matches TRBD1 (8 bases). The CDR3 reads CASGSGDRRYEQYF. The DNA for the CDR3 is TGTGCCAGCGGGAGCGGGGACAGGAGGTACGAGCAGTACTTC.